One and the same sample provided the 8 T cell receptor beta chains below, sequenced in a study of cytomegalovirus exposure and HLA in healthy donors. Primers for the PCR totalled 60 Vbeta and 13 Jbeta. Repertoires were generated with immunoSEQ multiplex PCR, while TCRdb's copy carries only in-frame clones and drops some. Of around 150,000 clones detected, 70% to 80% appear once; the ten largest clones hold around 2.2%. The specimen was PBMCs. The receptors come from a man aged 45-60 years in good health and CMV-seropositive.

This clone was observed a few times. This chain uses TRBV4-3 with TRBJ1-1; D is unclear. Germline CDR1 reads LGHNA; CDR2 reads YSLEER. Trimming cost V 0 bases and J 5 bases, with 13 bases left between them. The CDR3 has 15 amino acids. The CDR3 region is CASSQDAGWGTEAFF. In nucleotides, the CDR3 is TGCGCCAGCAGCCAAGATGCGGGATGGGGTACTGAAGCTTTCTTT.

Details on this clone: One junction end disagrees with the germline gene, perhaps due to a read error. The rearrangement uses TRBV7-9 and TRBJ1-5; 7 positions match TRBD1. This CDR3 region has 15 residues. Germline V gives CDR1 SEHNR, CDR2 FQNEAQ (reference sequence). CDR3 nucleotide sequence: TGTGCCAGCAGCTTAGAAGGGACAGTTCGGGGTAATTTATTTTTT. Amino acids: CASSLEGTVRGNLFF.

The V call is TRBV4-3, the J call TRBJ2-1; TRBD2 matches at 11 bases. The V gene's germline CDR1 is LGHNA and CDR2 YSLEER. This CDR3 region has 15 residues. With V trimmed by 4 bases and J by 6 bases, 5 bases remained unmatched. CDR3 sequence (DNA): TGCGCCAGCAGCCGTCCCGGGACTAGCGGCAATGAGCAGTTCTTC. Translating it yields CASSRPGTSGNEQFF.

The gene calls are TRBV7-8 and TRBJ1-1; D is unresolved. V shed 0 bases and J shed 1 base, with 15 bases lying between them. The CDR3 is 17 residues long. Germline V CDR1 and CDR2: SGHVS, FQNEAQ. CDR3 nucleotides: TGTGCCAGCAGCTTAGCGCGGTGGAGGCAGGCGAACACTGAAGCTTTCTTT. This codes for CASSLARWRQANTEAFF.

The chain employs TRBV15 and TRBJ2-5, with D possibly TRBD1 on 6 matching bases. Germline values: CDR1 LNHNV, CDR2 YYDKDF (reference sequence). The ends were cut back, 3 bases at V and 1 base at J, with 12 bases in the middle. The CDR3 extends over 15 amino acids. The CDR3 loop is CATSRSRTAQETQYF. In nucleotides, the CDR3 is TGTGCCACCAGCAGGTCTCGGACAGCCCAAGAGACCCAGTACTTC.

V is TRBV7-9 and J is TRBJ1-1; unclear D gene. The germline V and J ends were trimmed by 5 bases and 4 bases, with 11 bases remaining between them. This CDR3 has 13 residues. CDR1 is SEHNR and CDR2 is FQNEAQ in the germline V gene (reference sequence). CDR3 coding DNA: TGTGCCAGCAGCCCACTACCTAGCACTGAAGCTTTCTTT. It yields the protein CASSPLPSTEAFF.

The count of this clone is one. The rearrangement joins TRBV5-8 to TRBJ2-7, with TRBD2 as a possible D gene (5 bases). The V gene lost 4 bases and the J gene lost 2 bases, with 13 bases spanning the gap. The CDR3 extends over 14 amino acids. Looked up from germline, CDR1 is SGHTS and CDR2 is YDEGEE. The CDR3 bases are TGTGCCAGCAGCCCCCCCCCTAGCCCCTACGAGCAGTACTTC. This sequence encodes CASSPPPSPYEQYF.

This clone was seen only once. As DNA, the CDR3 is TGTGCCAGCAGCCTGCTTAGCACCGGGGAGCTGTTTTTT. Its protein is CASSLLSTGELFF. The chain couples TRBV6-6 to TRBJ2-2; D is unclear. With 6 bases removed from V and 4 bases from J, the gap between germline ends came to 9 bases. Germline loops: CDR1 MNHNY, CDR2 SVGAGI (reference sequence). CDR3 length equals 13 residues.